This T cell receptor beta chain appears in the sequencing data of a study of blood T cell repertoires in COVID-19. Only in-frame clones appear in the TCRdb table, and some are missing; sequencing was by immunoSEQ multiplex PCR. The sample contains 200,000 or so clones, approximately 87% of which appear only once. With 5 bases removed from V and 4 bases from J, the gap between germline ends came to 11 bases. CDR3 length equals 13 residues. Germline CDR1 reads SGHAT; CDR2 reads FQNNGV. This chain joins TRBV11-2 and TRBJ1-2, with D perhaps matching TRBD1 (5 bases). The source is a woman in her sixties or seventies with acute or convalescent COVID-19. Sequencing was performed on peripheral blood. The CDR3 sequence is CASSPSGGYGYTF. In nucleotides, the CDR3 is TGTGCCAGCAGCCCCAGCGGGGGCTATGGCTACACCTTC.